This T cell receptor beta chain was obtained from a study of early T cells in non-severe SARS-CoV-2 infection. On the study more broadly: The study sequenced bulk RNA from unsorted whole blood, with chains unpaired. The study's findings and limits: VDJdb-based annotation leaned toward anti-spike CD8 responses and missed private and CD4 specificities.

This clonotype has only a few counts. The antigen is not known. Each cDNA molecule carried a unique molecular identifier. TCRdb re-called the 5' RACE reads with MiXCR, one entry per CDR3 protein. The sample has over 75,000 distinct CDR3 sequences, 14% to 15% seen once. The CDR3 contains 14 residues. Per germline, CDR1 MGHRA and CDR2 YSYEKL. Germline trimming cut 4 bases from V and 8 bases from J; bases unmatched to any gene: 8. The chain links TRBV4-1 to TRBJ2-1; 7 bases are shared with TRBD2. What was sequenced was whole blood. The receptor comes from an adult who was a healthcare worker with PCR-confirmed SARS-CoV-2 infection or an uninfected control (not recorded which). CDR3 sequence reads: CASSPPKREHEQFF. Here the CDR3 DNA reads TGCGCCAGCAGCCCCCCGAAGCGGGAACATGAGCAGTTCTTC.